What follows describes a single T cell receptor beta chain. Its antigen is still unknown. The CDR3 length is 16 residues. Germline V gene sequence: CDR1 MNHEY, CDR2 SVGAGI. Trimming stripped 2 bases from V and 4 bases from J, with 15 bases between. This sample was taken from a study of graft-versus-host responses after intestinal transplantation. Produced via immunoSEQ multiplex PCR; TCRdb's table is partial and in-frame only. Of roughly 30,000 clones in the sample, about 80% were seen once. The chain recombines TRBV6-5 with TRBJ2-1; maybe TRBD2 (6 bases). Specimen: unstimulated CD8+ T cells sorted from spleen or lymph node cells, collected before intestinal transplant. The source of this sequence is a human donor who received an intestinal transplant. The CDR3 nucleotides are TGTGCCAGCAGTTACGCCCCCGGGACTTGGTACAATGAGCAGTTCTTC. Translating gives CASSYAPGTWYNEQFF.